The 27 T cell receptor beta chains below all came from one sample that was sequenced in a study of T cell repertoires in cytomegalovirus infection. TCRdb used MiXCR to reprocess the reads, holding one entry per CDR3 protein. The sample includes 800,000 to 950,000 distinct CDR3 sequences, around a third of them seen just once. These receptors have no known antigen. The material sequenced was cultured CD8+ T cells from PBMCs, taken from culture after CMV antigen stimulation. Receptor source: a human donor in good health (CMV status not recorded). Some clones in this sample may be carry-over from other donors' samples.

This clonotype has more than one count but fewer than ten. The CDR3 DNA follows: TGTGCCAGCAGTTTCCGGACAGGGCCGCATCAGCCCCAGCATTTT. The encoded protein is CASSFRTGPHQPQHF. The gene calls are TRBV6-1 and TRBJ1-5, with TRBD1 matching 8 bases. The CDR3 has 15 residues. Looked up from germline, CDR1 is MNHNS and CDR2 is SASEGT. Trimming cost V 5 bases and J 5 bases; bases outside gene matches: 8.

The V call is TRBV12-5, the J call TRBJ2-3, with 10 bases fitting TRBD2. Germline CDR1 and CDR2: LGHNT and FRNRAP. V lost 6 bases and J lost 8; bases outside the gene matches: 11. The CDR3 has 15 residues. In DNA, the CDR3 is TGTGCTAGTGGATTAGCGGGGGGCACCCAAAGTACGCAGTATTTT. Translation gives CASGLAGGTQSTQYF.

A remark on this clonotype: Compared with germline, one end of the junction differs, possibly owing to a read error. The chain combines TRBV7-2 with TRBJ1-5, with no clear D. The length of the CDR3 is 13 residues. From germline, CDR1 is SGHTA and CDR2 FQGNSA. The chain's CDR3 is CASSSYPGDPDSF. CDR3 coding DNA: TGTGCCAGCAGCTCCTATCCGGGAGACCCGGACTCGTTT.

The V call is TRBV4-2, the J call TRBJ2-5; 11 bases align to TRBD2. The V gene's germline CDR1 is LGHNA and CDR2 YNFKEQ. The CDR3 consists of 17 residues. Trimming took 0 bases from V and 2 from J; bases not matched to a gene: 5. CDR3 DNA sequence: TGTGCCAGCAGCCAAGAAGTATCTAGCGGGGGGCAAGAGACCCAGTACTTC. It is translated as CASSQEVSSGGQETQYF.

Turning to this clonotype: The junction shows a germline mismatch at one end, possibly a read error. CDR3 bases: TGTGCCAGCAGCGGGGCCGGGACAGAAAACACCGGGGAGCTGTCTTTT. Its translation is CASSGAGTENTGELSF. The chain links TRBV5-6 to TRBJ2-2; 7 positions agree with TRBD1. Germline V gene lookup returns CDR1 SGHDT and CDR2 YYEEEE. This CDR3 region has 16 residues.

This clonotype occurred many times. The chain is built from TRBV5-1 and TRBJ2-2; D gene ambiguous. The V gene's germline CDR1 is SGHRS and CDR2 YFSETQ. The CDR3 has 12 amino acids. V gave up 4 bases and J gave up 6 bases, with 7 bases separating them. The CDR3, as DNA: TGCGCCAGCAGCCCCCCGGCCGGGGAGCTGTTTTTT. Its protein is CASSPPAGELFF.

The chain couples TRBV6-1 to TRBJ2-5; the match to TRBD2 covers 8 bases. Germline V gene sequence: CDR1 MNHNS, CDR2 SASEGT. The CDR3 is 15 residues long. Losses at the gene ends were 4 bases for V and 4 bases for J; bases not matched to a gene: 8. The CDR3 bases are TGTGCCAGCAGTGGAGCCTTGGGACTAGTAGAGACCCAGTACTTC. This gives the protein CASSGALGLVETQYF.

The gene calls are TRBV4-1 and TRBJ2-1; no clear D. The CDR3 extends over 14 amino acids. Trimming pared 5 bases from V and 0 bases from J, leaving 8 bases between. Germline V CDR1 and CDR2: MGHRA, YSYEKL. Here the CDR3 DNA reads TGCGCCAGCAGCATTACGAGCTCCTACAATGAGCAGTTCTTC. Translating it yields CASSITSSYNEQFF.

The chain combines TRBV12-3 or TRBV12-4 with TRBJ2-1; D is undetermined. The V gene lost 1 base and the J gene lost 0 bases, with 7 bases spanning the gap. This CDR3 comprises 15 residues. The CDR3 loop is CASSLGRYSYNEQFF. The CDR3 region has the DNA TGTGCCAGCAGTTTAGGGCGGTACTCCTACAATGAGCAGTTCTTC.

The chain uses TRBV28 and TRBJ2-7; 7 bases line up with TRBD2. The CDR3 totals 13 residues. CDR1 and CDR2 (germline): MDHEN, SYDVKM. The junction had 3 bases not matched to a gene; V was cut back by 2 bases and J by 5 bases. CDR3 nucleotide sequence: TGTGCCAGCAGTTTAACACTAGCGAACGAGCAGTACGTC. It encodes CASSLTLANEQYV.

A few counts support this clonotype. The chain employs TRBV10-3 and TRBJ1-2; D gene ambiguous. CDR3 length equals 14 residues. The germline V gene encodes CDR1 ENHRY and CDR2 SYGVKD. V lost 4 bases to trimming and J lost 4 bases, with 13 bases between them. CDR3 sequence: CAISGEFEVYGYTF. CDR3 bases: TGTGCCATCAGTGGGGAATTCGAGGTCTATGGCTACACCTTC.

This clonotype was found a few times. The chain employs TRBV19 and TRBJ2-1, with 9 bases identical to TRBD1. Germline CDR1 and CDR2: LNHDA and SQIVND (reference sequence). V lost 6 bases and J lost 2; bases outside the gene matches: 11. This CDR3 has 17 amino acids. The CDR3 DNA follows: TGTGCCAGTAGCCCTCGATTGACAGGGGGGACCTACAATGAGCAGTTCTTC. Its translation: CASSPRLTGGTYNEQFF. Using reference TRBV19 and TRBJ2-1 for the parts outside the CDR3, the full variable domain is DGGITQSPKYLFRKEGQNVTLSCEQNLNHDAMYWYRQDPGQGLRLIYYSQIVNDFQKGDIAEGYSVSREKKESFPLTVTSAQKNPTAFYLCASSPRLTGGTYNEQFFGPGTRLTVL.

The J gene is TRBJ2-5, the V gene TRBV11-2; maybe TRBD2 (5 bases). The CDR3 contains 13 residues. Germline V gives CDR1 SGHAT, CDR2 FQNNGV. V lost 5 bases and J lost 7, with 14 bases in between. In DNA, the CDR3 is TGTGCCAGCAGCGAGCGGTTTCCCGGGACCCAGTACTTC. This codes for CASSERFPGTQYF.

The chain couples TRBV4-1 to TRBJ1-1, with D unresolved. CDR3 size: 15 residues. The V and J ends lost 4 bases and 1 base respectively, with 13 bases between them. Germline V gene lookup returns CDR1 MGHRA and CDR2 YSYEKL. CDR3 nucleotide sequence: TGCGCCAGCAGCCTGGTGGTAGAGGGGAACACTGAAGCTTTCTTT. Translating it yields CASSLVVEGNTEAFF.

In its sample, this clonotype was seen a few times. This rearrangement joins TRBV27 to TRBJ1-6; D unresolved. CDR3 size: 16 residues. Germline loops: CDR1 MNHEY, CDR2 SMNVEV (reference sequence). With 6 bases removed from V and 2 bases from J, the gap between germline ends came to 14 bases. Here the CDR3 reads CASSEERITYNSPLHF. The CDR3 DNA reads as TGTGCCAGCAGCGAAGAACGGATCACCTATAATTCACCCCTCCACTTT.

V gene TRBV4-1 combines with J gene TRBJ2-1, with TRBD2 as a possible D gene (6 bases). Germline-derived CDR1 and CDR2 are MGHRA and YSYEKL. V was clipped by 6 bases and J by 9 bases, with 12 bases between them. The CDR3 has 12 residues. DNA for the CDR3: TGCGCCAGCAGGGCGGGAAAGGTTGAGCAGTTCTTC. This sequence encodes CASRAGKVEQFF.

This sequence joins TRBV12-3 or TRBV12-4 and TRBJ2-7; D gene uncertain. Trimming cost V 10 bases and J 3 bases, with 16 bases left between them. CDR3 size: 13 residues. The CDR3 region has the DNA TGTGCCACCCGCCGTCTTGGTAGCTACGAGCAGTACTTC. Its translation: CATRRLGSYEQYF.

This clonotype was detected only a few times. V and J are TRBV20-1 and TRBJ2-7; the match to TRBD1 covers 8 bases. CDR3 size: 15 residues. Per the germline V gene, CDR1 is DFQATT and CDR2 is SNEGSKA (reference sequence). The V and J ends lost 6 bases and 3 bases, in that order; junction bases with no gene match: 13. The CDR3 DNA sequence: TGCAGTGCCAGTTATAGGGACAGGATCTTCTACGAGCAGTACGTC. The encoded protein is CSASYRDRIFYEQYV.

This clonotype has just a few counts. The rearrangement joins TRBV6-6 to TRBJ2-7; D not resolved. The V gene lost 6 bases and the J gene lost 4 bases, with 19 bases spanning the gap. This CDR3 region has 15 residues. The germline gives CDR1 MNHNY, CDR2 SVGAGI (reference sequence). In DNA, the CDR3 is TGTGCCAGCAGAAACGGACCGACCAAACTTTACGAGCAGTACGTC. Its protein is CASRNGPTKLYEQYV.

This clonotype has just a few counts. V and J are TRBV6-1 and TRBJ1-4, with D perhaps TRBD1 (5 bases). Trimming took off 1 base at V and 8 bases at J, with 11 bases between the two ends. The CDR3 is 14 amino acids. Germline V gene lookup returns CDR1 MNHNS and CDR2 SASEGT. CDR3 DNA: TGTGCCAGCAGTGAAGGACAGAAGGGAGAAAAACTGTTTTTT. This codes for CASSEGQKGEKLFF.

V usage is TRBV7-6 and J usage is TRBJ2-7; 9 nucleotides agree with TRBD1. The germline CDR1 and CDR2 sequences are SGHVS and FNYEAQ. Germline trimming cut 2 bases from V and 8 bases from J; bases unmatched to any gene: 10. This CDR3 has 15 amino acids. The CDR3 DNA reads TGTGCCAGCAGCTTAAGTTGGGACAGGGTTGACAAGCAGTACTTC. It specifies CASSLSWDRVDKQYF.

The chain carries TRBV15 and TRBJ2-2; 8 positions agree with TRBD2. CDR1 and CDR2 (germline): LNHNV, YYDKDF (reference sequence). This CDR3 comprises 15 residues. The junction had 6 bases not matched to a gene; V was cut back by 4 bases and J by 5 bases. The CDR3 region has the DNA TGTGCCACCAGCAACGAGCGGGGGCCGACCGGGGAGCTGTTTTTT. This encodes CATSNERGPTGELFF.

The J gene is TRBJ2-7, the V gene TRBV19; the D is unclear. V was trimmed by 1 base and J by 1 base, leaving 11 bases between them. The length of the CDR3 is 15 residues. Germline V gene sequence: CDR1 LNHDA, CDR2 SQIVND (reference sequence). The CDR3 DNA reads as TGTGCCAGTAGTATAGTGGCAGGTGAATCCTACGAGCAGTACTTC. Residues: CASSIVAGESYEQYF. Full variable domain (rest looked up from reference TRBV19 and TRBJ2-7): DGGITQSPKYLFRKEGQNVTLSCEQNLNHDAMYWYRQDPGQGLRLIYYSQIVNDFQKGDIAEGYSVSREKKESFPLTVTSAQKNPTAFYLCASSIVAGESYEQYFGPGTRLTVT.

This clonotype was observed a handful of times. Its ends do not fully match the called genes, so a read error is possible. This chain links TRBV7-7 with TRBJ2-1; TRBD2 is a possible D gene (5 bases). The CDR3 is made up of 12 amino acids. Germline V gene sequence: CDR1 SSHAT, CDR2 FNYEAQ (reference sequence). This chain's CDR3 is CASSGRLGEQFF. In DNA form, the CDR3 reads TGTGCTAGCAGCGGCAGGTTGGGGGAGCAGTTCTTC.

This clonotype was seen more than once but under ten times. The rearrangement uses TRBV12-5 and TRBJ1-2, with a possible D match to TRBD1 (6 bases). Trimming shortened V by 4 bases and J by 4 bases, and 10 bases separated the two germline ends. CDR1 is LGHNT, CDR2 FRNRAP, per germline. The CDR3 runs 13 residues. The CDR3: CASGSTGIYGYTF. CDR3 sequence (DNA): TGTGCTAGTGGTTCTACAGGGATCTATGGCTACACCTTC.

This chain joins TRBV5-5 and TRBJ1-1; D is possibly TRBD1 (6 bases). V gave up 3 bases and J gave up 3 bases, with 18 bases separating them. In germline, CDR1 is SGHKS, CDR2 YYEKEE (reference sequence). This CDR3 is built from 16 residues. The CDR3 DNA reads TGTGCCAGCAGCTCGGGGCAAACAGGGTACCACACTGAAGCTTTCTTT. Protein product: CASSSGQTGYHTEAFF.

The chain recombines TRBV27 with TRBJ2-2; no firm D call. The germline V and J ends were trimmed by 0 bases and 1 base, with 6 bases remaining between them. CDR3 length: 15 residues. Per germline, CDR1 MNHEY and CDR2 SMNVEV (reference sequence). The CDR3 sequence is CASSLSPGNTGELFF. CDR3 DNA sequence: TGTGCCAGCAGTTTATCCCCAGGGAACACCGGGGAGCTGTTTTTT.